These T cell receptor beta chains were read from a single sample in a study of low-dose radiotherapy and immunotherapy resistance in tumors. TCRdb passed the reads through MiXCR, listing each CDR3 protein once. The sample comprises 75,000 to 95,000 distinct CDR3 sequences, 20% to 25% of which are singletons, and more than 10% rests with the top ten. The source material was PBMCs, sampled after low-dose radiotherapy plus immunotherapy. Receptor source: a female donor with ovarian cancer. The conserved cysteine and the conserved F or W are not part of the CDR3 here. Each record gives: V gene, J gene, CDR3 protein.

>TRBV14|TRBJ2-1
ASSLLPWGQF
>TRBV18|TRBJ1-1
ASSQGQNTEAF
>TRBV30|TRBJ1-1
AWGVGYTEAF
>TRBV6-2/TRBV6-3|TRBJ2-2
ASSYSYLYGRPTGELF
>TRBV28|TRBJ1-5
ASSLGGPGAYSNQPQH
>TRBV2|TRBJ2-2
ASSDTLTAGELF
>TRBV2|TRBJ2-7
ASSVLAGYEQY
>TRBV12-3/TRBV12-4|TRBJ1-5
ASSRQSISNQPQH
>TRBV6-5|TRBJ1-6
ASSYSASSSPLH
>TRBV10-3|TRBJ2-5
AISSGTSGGASQETQY
>TRBV27|TRBJ2-3
ASSSRDRVRMENTDTQY
>TRBV24-1|TRBJ2-3
ATSDLLGTDTQY
>TRBV6-6|TRBJ2-3
ASSSRSGRAVPDTQY
>TRBV19|TRBJ2-1
ASSREASGSPEQF
>TRBV20-1|TRBJ2-7
SARVTQGLHEQY
>TRBV19|TRBJ1-5
ASSRQGASNQPQH
>TRBV24-1|TRBJ2-6
ATSDSRISGANVLT
>TRBV30|TRBJ2-5
AWSVVGGYQETQY
>TRBV29-1|TRBJ2-7
SVARGRSGEQY
>TRBV14|TRBJ2-1
ASSQGPGGFSYNEQF
>TRBV30|TRBJ2-2
AWSGDRVDTGELF
>TRBV4-2|TRBJ2-1
ASSHTARGQGGSSTEQF